This T cell receptor (beta chain) is drawn from a study of T-cell reconstitution after alpha-beta-depleted transplantation in children. Trimming shortened V by 3 bases and J by 5 bases, and 14 bases separated the two germline ends. Germline V lookup: CDR1 SGHTA, CDR2 FQGNSA. The CDR3 totals 14 residues. Unique molecular identifiers were used in preparing the TCRbeta library. TCRdb processed the PCR reads anew with MiXCR; each CDR3 protein has one entry. The sample includes some 280,000 distinct CDR3 sequences, 9.5% to 10% seen only once; the top ten take around 10%. This clonotype was found many times.

V gene TRBV7-2 combines with J gene TRBJ2-7; no clear D gene. The starting material was PBMCs from the stem cell graft donor, obtained from the stem cell graft. This clonotype was obtained from a human donor who donated a stem cell graft to a child with SCID. The CDR3 spells CASSLAEAFHEQYF. The CDR3 DNA reads as TGTGCCAGCAGCTTGGCAGAAGCTTTCCACGAGCAGTACTTC.